The 15 T cell receptor beta chains below come from one sample, sequenced in a study of T cell repertoires in cytomegalovirus infection. Each CDR3 protein gets one entry after TCRdb re-called the reads with MiXCR. The data show approximately 110,000 distinct CDR3 sequences, around 32% seen once. These receptors lack a known antigen. Sequencing was performed on CD8+ T cells from cultured PBMCs, taken from culture after CMV antigen stimulation. The source is a human donor in good health (CMV status not recorded). Some clones in this sample may be carry-over from other donors' samples.

V gene TRBV20-1 combines with J gene TRBJ2-1; D uncertain. The CDR3 is made up of 11 amino acids. Trimming took off 0 bases at V and 9 bases at J, with 6 bases between the two ends. Germline V gives CDR1 DFQATT, CDR2 SNEGSKA (reference sequence). For the CDR3, the DNA is TGCAGTGCTAGAGAGGTCCGTGAGCAGTTCTTC. As protein: CSAREVREQFF.

This clonotype was found a few times. The chain recombines TRBV7-2 with TRBJ2-5; tentative D call: TRBD1 (5 bases). The CDR3 has 15 amino acids. The V gene's germline CDR1 is SGHTA and CDR2 FQGNSA. V lost 5 bases and J lost 6, with 19 bases in between. CDR3 sequence reads: CASSPARQGVKTQYF. For the CDR3, the DNA is TGTGCCAGCAGCCCAGCGCGGCAGGGCGTCAAGACCCAGTACTTC. The full variable domain, in which reference TRBV7-2 and TRBJ2-5 provide the parts outside the CDR3, is GAGVSQSPSNKVTEKGKDVELRCDPISGHTALYWYRQSLGQGLEFLIYFQGNSAPDKSGLPSDRFSAERTGGSVSTLTIQRTQQEDSAVYLCASSPARQGVKTQYFGPGTRLLVL.

The CDR3 nucleotides read TGTGCCAGCAGTTACGTCCCCCCAGCGGGGGGGCGCAATGAGCAGTTCTTC. Translating gives CASSYVPPAGGRNEQFF. This chain connects TRBV6-5 to TRBJ2-1, with 10 nucleotides matching TRBD2. Germline CDR1 reads MNHEY; CDR2 reads SVGAGI. CDR3 length: 17 amino acids. Trimming took 2 bases from V and 6 from J; bases not matched to a gene: 10.

The chain has TRBV12-3 or TRBV12-4 and TRBJ2-7; D is unresolved. There are 14 residues in the CDR3. V shed 2 bases and J shed 5 bases, with 13 bases lying between them. CDR3 loop: CASSLRPGGHEQYF. The DNA of the CDR3 is TGTGCCAGCAGTTTACGACCCGGTGGGCACGAGCAGTACTTC.

This clonotype was seen a handful of times. The chain carries TRBV6-5 and TRBJ1-2; TRBD1 aligns across 8 bases. Germline CDR1 reads MNHEY; CDR2 reads SVGAGI. The CDR3 spans 16 residues. J gave up 5 bases and V 4 bases, and 12 bases lay outside the gene matches. The CDR3 protein is CASSSTGPGQAYGYTF. CDR3 DNA sequence: TGTGCCAGCAGTTCTACTGGCCCGGGACAGGCATATGGCTACACCTTC.

This clonotype turned up a few times. The chain carries TRBV4-2 and TRBJ1-3; D is possibly TRBD1 (5 bases). Trimming removed 2 bases from V and 0 bases from J, with 14 bases in between. CDR3 length equals 17 residues. From germline, CDR1 is LGHNA and CDR2 YNFKEQ. CDR3 in DNA: TGTGCCAGCAGCCAACCGGGGAGACAGATCTCTGGAAACACCATATATTTT. Translated, it gives CASSQPGRQISGNTIYF.

This clonotype has more than one count but fewer than ten. The V gene is TRBV7-6, the J gene TRBJ2-2; maybe TRBD2 (6 bases). This CDR3 has 14 residues. Germline-derived CDR1 and CDR2 are SGHVS and FNYEAQ. The CDR3 is CAASGPVMAGELFF. The CDR3 DNA is TGTGCGGCCAGCGGGCCGGTTATGGCCGGGGAGCTGTTTTTT.

The J gene is TRBJ2-5, the V gene TRBV7-8; D could derive from TRBD1 or TRBD2 (5 bases each). The germline V and J ends were trimmed by 2 bases and 2 bases, with 15 bases remaining between them. There are 16 residues in the CDR3. Germline V gene data show CDR1 as SGHVS and CDR2 as FQNEAQ. The CDR3 DNA reads TGTGCCAGCAGCTTATTCCTCTTGGGGGATCAAGAGACCCAGTACTTC. This sequence encodes CASSLFLLGDQETQYF.

This clonotype appeared a few times. This chain uses TRBV2 with TRBJ1-1, with D hard to call. In germline, CDR1 is SNHLY, CDR2 FYNNEI. CDR3 size: 15 residues. V was clipped by 5 bases and J by 4 bases, with 17 bases between them. DNA for the CDR3: TGTGCCAGCAGTCGGACCCCCCGTCCGGGCACTGAAGCTTTCTTT. Protein product: CASSRTPRPGTEAFF.

This clonotype was counted a few times. J is TRBJ1-4 and V is TRBV6-1; TRBD1 matches at 10 bases. V lost 0 bases, J lost 6 bases, and 4 bases stayed unmatched. Per the germline V gene, CDR1 is MNHNS and CDR2 is SASEGT. This CDR3 comprises 16 residues. The CDR3 DNA sequence: TGTGCCAGCAGTGAAGCCCCCGGGACAGGGGATGAAAAACTGTTTTTT. This translates into CASSEAPGTGDEKLFF.

The chain combines TRBV6-6 with TRBJ2-1; D may correspond to TRBD1 or TRBD2 (5 bases each). This CDR3 is 15 amino acids long. The germline CDR1 and CDR2 sequences are MNHNY and SVGAGI (reference sequence). V was clipped by 8 bases and J by 7 bases, with 21 bases between them. This CDR3 is CASLIFGTGANEQFF. The CDR3 coding sequence is TGTGCCAGCTTAATCTTCGGGACCGGGGCGAATGAGCAGTTCTTC.

CDR3 residues: CASSSQLAGGRNEQFF. The CDR3 DNA sequence: TGTGCCAGCAGCTCCCAGCTAGCGGGGGGGCGGAATGAGCAGTTCTTC. The chain is built from TRBV11-2 and TRBJ2-1; 12 bases map to TRBD2. The CDR3 runs 16 residues. J lost 7 bases, V lost 4 bases, and 8 bases had no gene match. Germline values: CDR1 SGHAT, CDR2 FQNNGV. Looking up the rest from reference TRBV11-2 and TRBJ2-1 gives the full variable domain: EAGVAQSPRYKIIEKRQSVAFWCNPISGHATLYWYQQILGQGPKLLIQFQNNGVVDDSQLPKDRFSAERLKGVDSTLKIQPAKLEDSAVYLCASSSQLAGGRNEQFFGPGTRLTVL.

CDR3 loop: CASSLDRNFRNYGYTF. The CDR3 DNA reads TGTGCCAGCAGCCTAGACAGGAACTTTAGGAACTATGGCTACACCTTC. V is TRBV5-4 and J is TRBJ1-2, with D possibly TRBD1 on 6 matching bases. Trimming pared 4 bases from V and 2 bases from J, leaving 18 bases between. The CDR3 sequence is 16 residues long. Germline V gives CDR1 SGHNT, CDR2 YYREEE (reference sequence).

The chain carries TRBV6-1 and TRBJ2-1; TRBD2 matches 8 bases. The J segment lost 15 bases and the V segment lost 5 bases, leaving 12 bases of the junction unmatched. Germline V gene sequence: CDR1 MNHNS, CDR2 SASEGT. The CDR3 runs to 13 residues. DNA for the CDR3: TGTGCCAGCAGTTACGTCCGGGGGGGCCACCGGTTCTTC. It codes for CASSYVRGGHRFF.

The genes are TRBV28 and TRBJ2-5, with TRBD2 matching over 8 bases. Germline V gives CDR1 MDHEN, CDR2 SYDVKM. This CDR3 has 15 amino acids. V dropped 5 bases and J dropped 5; count of bases not matched to a gene: 10. The CDR3 here is CASSPTRTSSETQYF. CDR3 sequence (DNA): TGTGCCAGCAGTCCCACCCGGACTAGCTCTGAGACCCAGTACTTC.